This T cell receptor (beta chain) was recovered during a study of blood T cells in healthy people across ages. Study-wide findings and caveats: There was a strong correlation between TCR beta diversity and naive T cell percentage. The authors considered diversity estimates from one million T cells to be underestimates. Both naive CD4+ cell counts and diversity were greater in long-lived donors than in aged donors.

The CDR3 is 12 residues long. Germline V CDR1 and CDR2: SQVTM, ANQGSEA. The V end was cut by 2 bases, the J end by 4 bases, with 8 bases between. A sample-barcoded 5' primer and a J-beta primer mix were used in a second PCR of roughly 6 to 11 cycles. Each cDNA molecule was tagged by a template-switch adaptor that had 12 random nucleotides. One entry per CDR3 protein results from TCRdb running MiXCR on the 5' RACE reads. The table includes hundreds of thousands of distinct CDR3 sequences, just over 55% detected once. As to this clonotype: What it binds is unknown.

Sequencing was performed on blood. This clonotype was obtained from a man between 40 and 49 years old in good health. This chain connects TRBV29-1 to TRBJ2-5; D is undetermined. The CDR3 coding sequence is TGCAGCGTTGAAAGGCTCTTAGAGACCCAGTACTTC. It specifies CSVERLLETQYF.